The 16 T cell receptor beta chains in this list originate from one sample, sequenced in a study of T cells in Graves' hyperthyroidism and ophthalmopathy. Amplification yielded TCR beta CDR3 regions, with RNA transcripts as the source. The primer set for the first-round RT-PCR of the TCR CDR3 was HTBI. A single record per CDR3 protein comes from TCRdb applying MiXCR to the multiplex PCR reads. The sample has more than 300,000 distinct CDR3 sequences, approximately 15% seen once. The sample taken for sequencing was blood. These receptor sequences come from a woman aged 60-70 years with Graves' hyperthyroidism.

The table lists this clonotype with a few counts. The chain links TRBV19 to TRBJ2-4, with TRBD1 as a possible D gene (6 bases). CDR3 length: 13 amino acids. Germline-derived CDR1 and CDR2 are LNHDA and SQIVND (reference sequence). V lost 11 bases and J lost 7, with 18 bases in between. CDR3 sequence: CASKQGWGNIQYF. CDR3 DNA sequence: TGTGCCTCGAAACAGGGTTGGGGGAACATTCAGTACTTC.

The table lists this clonotype with a few counts. The V and J genes are TRBV27 and TRBJ2-5; 15 bases line up with TRBD2. With 0 bases clipped from V and 1 base from J, the junction kept 6 bases outside the gene matches. The CDR3 has 19 residues. CDR1 MNHEY and CDR2 SMNVEV come from the germline V gene (reference sequence). The CDR3 nucleotides read TGTGCCAGCAGTTTATCCGGACTAGCGGGAGGGCCGATCCAAGAGACCCAGTACTTC. It specifies CASSLSGLAGGPIQETQYF.

Concerning this clonotype: Being one base from a much bigger clone, this may be a read error. Because the CDR3 is missing its conserved closing phenylalanine or tryptophan, this is likely a read error. The chain employs TRBV12-3 or TRBV12-4 and TRBJ1-1; maybe TRBD1 (5 bases). With 6 bases removed from V and 0 bases from J, the gap between germline ends came to 14 bases. The length of the CDR3 is 15 residues. This CDR3 is CASRTVTDMNTEAFL. The DNA for the CDR3 is TGTGCCAGCAGGACAGTCACTGATATGAACACTGAAGCTTTCCTT.

In this sample, this clonotype turned up many times. The chain employs TRBV30 and TRBJ2-1, with TRBD2 identical over 10 bases. The CDR3 contains 13 residues. Germline CDR1 reads GTSNPN; CDR2 reads SVGIG (reference sequence). V lost 8 bases and J lost 4; bases outside the gene matches: 5. Written as DNA, the CDR3 is TGTGCCGGCGAGCGGGAGGGATACAATGAGCAGTTCTTC. Amino acids: CAGEREGYNEQFF.

This clonotype was counted many times. The chain has TRBV7-9 and TRBJ2-7, with 9 bases matching TRBD1. V lost 5 bases to trimming and J lost 3 bases; unmatched junction nucleotides: 8. CDR3 length: 15 amino acids. Germline loops: CDR1 SEHNR, CDR2 FQNEAQ (reference sequence). In DNA form, the CDR3 reads TGTGCCAGCAGCCCCGGGACAGGGAATGTCTACGAGCAGTACTTC. As protein: CASSPGTGNVYEQYF.

Concerning this clonotype: A much larger clone differs by one base, so this may be a read error. J is TRBJ1-2 and V is TRBV20-1; D call uncertain. The germline CDR1 and CDR2 sequences are DFQATT and SNEGSKA (reference sequence). The V end was cut by 0 bases, the J end by 2 bases, with 13 bases between. The CDR3 is made up of 15 amino acids. CDR3 sequence (DNA): TGCAGTGCTAGAGATTTAAGGATTCTCAACTATGGCTACACCTTC. Protein: CSARDLRILNYGYTF.

This clonotype was counted ten times or more. The chain recombines TRBV13 with TRBJ1-1, with D tentatively TRBD1 (6 bases). This CDR3 comprises 13 residues. The V end was cut by 5 bases, the J end by 4 bases, with 11 bases between. Looked up from germline, CDR1 is PRHDT and CDR2 is FYEKMQ (reference sequence). CDR3 sequence: CASSLRGATEAFF. Written as DNA, the CDR3 is TGTGCCAGCAGCCTCAGGGGTGCCACTGAAGCTTTCTTT.

This clonotype occurred many times. The chain recombines TRBV24-1 with TRBJ1-2; D is possibly TRBD1 (5 bases). This CDR3 has 15 residues. Per germline, CDR1 KGHDR and CDR2 SFDVKD. Deletions cut 2 bases from V and 4 bases from J, with 13 bases between. CDR3 nucleotides: TGTGCCACCAGTGATTCCGGGGGTTCCGCCTATGGCTACACCTTC. This gives the protein CATSDSGGSAYGYTF.

This clonotype was counted ten times or more. The rearrangement uses TRBV11-2 and TRBJ2-5; TRBD1 aligns across 10 bases. This CDR3 has 19 amino acids. The germline V gene has CDR1 SGHAT and CDR2 FQNNGV. V shed 4 bases and J 2 bases; nucleotides not matched to a gene: 16. The CDR3 sequence is CASSSRTGGGGDIQETQYF. The CDR3 coding sequence is TGTGCCAGCAGCTCTCGGACAGGGGGAGGAGGGGATATACAAGAGACCCAGTACTTC.

The gene calls are TRBV29-1 and TRBJ2-7; 13 bases agree with TRBD2. Trimming removed 6 bases from V and 2 bases from J; junction bases left unmatched: 13. This CDR3 has 17 residues. CDR1 SQVTM and CDR2 ANQGSEA come from the germline V gene. The CDR3, as DNA: TGCAGCGTACAGGGTATGACTAGCGGGAGGTCAGCCTACGAGCAGTACTTC. It yields the protein CSVQGMTSGRSAYEQYF.

In this sample, this clonotype turned up a few times. The chain joins TRBV3-1 to TRBJ1-2; D is uncertain. V was clipped by 0 bases and J by 6 bases, with 11 bases between them. The V gene's germline CDR1 is LGHDT and CDR2 YNNKEL (reference sequence). The CDR3 has 14 residues. The CDR3 sequence is CASSQDAGLDGYTF. The CDR3 DNA reads TGTGCCAGCAGCCAAGATGCTGGTCTGGATGGCTACACCTTC.

This clonotype has just a few counts. V gene TRBV7-2 combines with J gene TRBJ2-7, with 7 bases identical to TRBD1. V was pared by 5 bases and J by 0 bases, with 13 bases of the junction left unmatched. Germline V gene sequence: CDR1 SGHTA, CDR2 FQGNSA. CDR3 length: 17 residues. The CDR3 is CASSLRERTGYSYEQYF. DNA for the CDR3: TGTGCCAGCAGCCTACGGGAAAGGACAGGATACTCCTACGAGCAGTACTTC.

The CDR3 is CAWRVDSLNYGYTF. CDR3 DNA sequence: TGTGCCTGGAGAGTTGACTCTCTGAACTATGGCTACACCTTC. The chain employs TRBV30 and TRBJ1-2; D call uncertain. Germline CDR1 is GTSNPN and CDR2 is SVGIG (reference sequence). This CDR3 is built from 14 residues. Deletions cut 3 bases from V and 2 bases from J, with 13 bases between.

V and J are TRBV6-5 and TRBJ1-1, with TRBD1 as a possible D gene (5 bases). From germline, CDR1 is MNHEY and CDR2 SVGAGI. The CDR3 sequence is 15 residues long. Trimming took off 0 bases at V and 4 bases at J, with 12 bases between the two ends. The CDR3 region is CASSYSASRGTEAFF. In nucleotides, the CDR3 is TGTGCCAGCAGTTACTCGGCCTCAAGGGGCACTGAAGCTTTCTTT.

This clonotype was seen many times. The chain couples TRBV2 to TRBJ2-5, with D possibly matching TRBD2 (6 bases). The germline V gene has CDR1 SNHLY and CDR2 FYNNEI. The V end lost 0 bases, the J end lost 5 bases, and 13 bases lay between the germline ends. This CDR3 region has 15 residues. CDR3 region: CASSEAPGEAETQYF. In nucleotides, the CDR3 is TGTGCCAGCAGTGAAGCTCCGGGAGAGGCGGAGACCCAGTACTTC.

This clonotype was found many times. The chain couples TRBV5-1 to TRBJ2-1, with 8 bases that match TRBD2. From germline, CDR1 is SGHRS and CDR2 YFSETQ. Trimming at V came to 2 bases and at J to 0 bases, leaving 1 base not matched to a gene. The CDR3 covers 15 residues. The CDR3 reads CASSFSGGSYNEQFF. CDR3 nucleotides: TGCGCCAGCAGCTTCAGCGGGGGCTCCTACAATGAGCAGTTCTTC. Together with reference TRBV5-1 and TRBJ2-1, the CDR3 gives the full variable domain: KAGVTQTPRYLIKTRGQQVTLSCSPISGHRSVSWYQQTPGQGLQFLFEYFSETQRNKGNFPGRFSGRQFSNSRSEMNVSTLELGDSALYLCASSFSGGSYNEQFFGPGTRLTVL.